This TCR beta chain came from a study of identical twins. General observations from the study: Conclusions were based on cross-sectional statistical analysis, without following the same donors.

Germline trimming cut 5 bases from V and 6 bases from J; bases unmatched to any gene: 6. Germline CDR1 and CDR2: LGHDT and YNNKEL (reference sequence). This CDR3 region has 13 residues. Comment on this clonotype: Antigen specificity is unknown.

Each CDR3 protein is one row after TCRdb ran MiXCR on the 5' RACE reads. This table has roughly 1,500,000 distinct CDR3 sequences, more than 30% appearing once. The chain joins TRBV3-1 to TRBJ2-7; 8 bases are a match to TRBD1. Specimen: cord blood. The sequence was collected from a newborn girl in good health. CDR3 sequence (DNA): TGTGCCAGCAGCTTACTAGGACAGGGCGAGCAGTACTTC. Protein sequence: CASSLLGQGEQYF.